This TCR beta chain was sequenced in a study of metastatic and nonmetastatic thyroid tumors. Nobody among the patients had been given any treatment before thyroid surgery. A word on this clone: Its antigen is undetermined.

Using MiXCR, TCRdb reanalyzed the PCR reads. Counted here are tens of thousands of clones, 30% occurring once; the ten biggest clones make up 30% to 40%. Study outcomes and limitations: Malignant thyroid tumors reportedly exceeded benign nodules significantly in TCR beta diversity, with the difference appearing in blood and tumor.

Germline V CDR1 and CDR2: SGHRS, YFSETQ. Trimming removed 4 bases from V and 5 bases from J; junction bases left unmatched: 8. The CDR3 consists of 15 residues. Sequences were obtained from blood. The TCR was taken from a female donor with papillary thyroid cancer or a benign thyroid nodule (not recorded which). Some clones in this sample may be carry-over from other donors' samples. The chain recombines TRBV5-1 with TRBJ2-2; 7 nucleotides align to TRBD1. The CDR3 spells CASSHVPGQTGELFF. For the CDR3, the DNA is TGCGCCAGCAGCCATGTCCCGGGACAGACCGGGGAGCTGTTTTTT.